Sequencing of this TCR beta chain was carried out in a study of CXCR3-negative and CXCR3-positive naive CD8 T cells. Study summary: The libraries together contributed about 135 million TRB reads, each supplying about 1.5 +/- 0.3 million.

General study findings and limits: With respect to TRBV-TRBJ usage, naive CXCR3-negative and CXCR3-positive cells were similar; memory differed. High diversity, comparable across both naive subsets, contrasted with much lower diversity in memory CD8+ cells.

Preparation of TRB cDNA libraries relied on 5' RACE carrying UMI labels. TCRdb derives one entry per CDR3 protein from the 5' RACE reads, leaving out DNA. Its table lists 38,000 or so distinct CDR3 sequences. Turning to this clonotype: The antigen is not known.

Naive CD8+ T cells showed CD45RO-CCR7+CD27+CD95-. The CDR3 is 15 residues long. Germline loops: CDR1 LNHDA, CDR2 SQIVND (reference sequence). The chain joins TRBV19 to TRBJ1-1; TCRdb selects TRBD1, and the lack of DNA leaves this call unchecked. The sequence came from a human donor in good health. Some clones in this sample may be carry-over from other donors' samples. Sample: naive CXCR3- CD8+ T cells from blood. Subset here: CD45RO-CCR7+CD27+CD95- naive CD8+ T cells lacking CXCR3 (TNR3-). CDR3: CASSIPGVWNTEAFF.